This TCR beta chain was identified in a study of T cell repertoires in aging, cancer and after chemotherapy. About the study: Donors were grouped into six age bands spanning 30 or younger through 70 or older.

The J segment lost 4 bases and the V segment lost 6 bases, leaving 10 bases of the junction unmatched. Germline assignment: CDR1 DFQATT and CDR2 SNEGSKA (reference sequence). CDR3 size: 15 residues. With regard to this clonotype: The target antigen is unknown.

TRB rearrangements spanning V, D and J were amplified using mixed TRB-A/B primers. TCRdb re-called the multiplex PCR reads through MiXCR, storing one row per CDR3 protein. There are about 11,000 distinct CDR3 sequences in the sample; roughly 29% occur only once, and under 2.5% lies in the top ten. The template was genomic DNA from peripheral blood, not RNA. Study-level results: In healthy donors, age-related TCR diversity loss mainly reflected lost richness.

The rearrangement links TRBV20-1 to TRBJ2-3; 10 bases are shared with TRBD2. This TCR was sampled from a human donor in good health. Sample: blood. The CDR3 sequence: CSAHALAGRADTQYF. The CDR3 DNA reads TGCAGTGCCCACGCACTAGCGGGACGGGCAGATACGCAGTATTTT.